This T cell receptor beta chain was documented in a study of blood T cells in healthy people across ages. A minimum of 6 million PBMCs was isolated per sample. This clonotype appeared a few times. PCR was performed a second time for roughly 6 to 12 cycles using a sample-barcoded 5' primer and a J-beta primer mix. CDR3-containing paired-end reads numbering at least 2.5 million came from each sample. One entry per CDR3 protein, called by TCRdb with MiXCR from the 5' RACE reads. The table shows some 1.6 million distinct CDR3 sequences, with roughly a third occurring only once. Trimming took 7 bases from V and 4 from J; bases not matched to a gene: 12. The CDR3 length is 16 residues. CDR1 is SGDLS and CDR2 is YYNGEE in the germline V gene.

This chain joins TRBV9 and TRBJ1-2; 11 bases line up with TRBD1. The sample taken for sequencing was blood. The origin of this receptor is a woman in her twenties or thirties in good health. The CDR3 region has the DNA TGTGCCAGCGGAGGAGGTCTGGACAGGGGGCCCTATGGCTACACCTTC. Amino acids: CASGGGLDRGPYGYTF.